This is a list of T cell receptor beta chains from one sample in a study of control samples from healthy donors and cancer patients. The repertoire was sequenced with immunoSEQ multiplex PCR; TCRdb's copy has only in-frame clones and lacks some. The sample records about 190,000 clones, 91% being singletons. The sample was blood. The source is a man younger than 45 in good health. Both conserved end residues are part of each CDR3. A D gene is named only where the DNA matches it firmly. Not all rows give a size; the values are once, few, many and, for expanded clones, a class.

j_gene	v_gene	d_gene	abundance	CDR3aa	CDR3nt
TRBJ2-7	TRBV19	NA	few	CASTDSTKQYF	TGTGCCAGTACGGACTCTACGAAGCAGTACTTC
TRBJ2-7	TRBV19	TRBD2	NA	CASSAGLVSRGIARSYEQYF	TGTGCCAGTAGTGCGGGACTAGTTAGTAGGGGGATCGCGCGATCCTACGAGCAGTACTTC
TRBJ2-2	TRBV12-3/TRBV12-4	NA	NA	CASSDREGGELFF	TGTGCCAGCAGTGACAGGGAGGGCGGGGAGCTGTTTTTT
TRBJ1-4	TRBV3-1/TRBV3-2	NA	NA	CASSHARFGQNEKLFF	TGTGCCAGCAGCCACGCCCGGTTCGGACAGAATGAAAAACTGTTTTTT
TRBJ1-1	TRBV6-5	NA	NA	CASTRGEGNTEAFF	TGTGCCAGCACCCGGGGGGAAGGGAACACTGAAGCTTTCTTT
TRBJ1-2	TRBV3-1/TRBV3-2	NA	NA	CASSQQGRYGYTF	TGTGCCAGCAGCCAACAGGGCCGGTATGGCTACACCTTC
TRBJ1-5	TRBV4-1	TRBD1	NA	CASSLHPIVIRDRGNQPQHF	TGCGCCAGCAGCCTACACCCCATCGTTATAAGGGACAGGGGTAATCAGCCCCAGCATTTT
TRBJ2-2	TRBV6-2/TRBV6-3	TRBD2	NA	CASSYSSHLAGGPGELFF	TGTGCCAGCAGTTACTCGAGTCACCTAGCGGGGGGGCCCGGGGAGCTGTTTTTT
TRBJ1-1	TRBV9	TRBD1	NA	CASTTTGANTEAFF	TGTGCCAGCACCACGACAGGGGCGAACACTGAAGCTTTCTTT
TRBJ2-5	TRBV4-1	TRBD2	NA	CASSRNRGLAGKETQYF	TGCGCCAGCAGCCGAAATCGTGGGCTAGCGGGGAAAGAGACCCAGTACTTC
TRBJ2-3	TRBV12-2	NA	NA	CASRPISPTSGGKDTQYF	TGTGCAAGTCGCCCTATTTCTCCGACTAGCGGGGGTAAAGATACGCAGTATTTT
TRBJ2-3	TRBV2	TRBD2	NA	CASNSLAGGVDTQYF	TGTGCCAGCAATTCCCTAGCGGGGGGGGTAGATACGCAGTATTTT
TRBJ2-7	TRBV7-9	TRBD1	NA	CASSLLAGGEQYF	TGTGCCAGCAGCTTACTTGCAGGGGGCGAGCAGTACTTC
TRBJ2-7	TRBV19	TRBD2	NA	CASSIVVGLAVYEQYF	TGTGCCAGTAGTATAGTAGTCGGACTAGCGGTCTACGAGCAGTACTTC
TRBJ2-3	TRBV5-6	TRBD2	NA	CASSLLAGGTDTQYF	TGTGCCAGCAGCTTACTAGCGGGGGGCACAGATACGCAGTATTTT
TRBJ2-5	TRBV6-1	NA	NA	CASSEAWVNQETQYF	TGTGCCAGCAGTGAAGCGTGGGTTAACCAAGAGACCCAGTACTTC
TRBJ2-1	TRBV5-1	TRBD1	NA	CASSHGDRSSYNEQFF	TGCGCCAGCAGCCACGGGGACAGGAGCTCCTACAATGAGCAGTTCTTC
TRBJ1-6	TRBV14	NA	NA	CASSQVTAVNSPLHF	TGTGCCAGCAGCCAAGTGACAGCAGTCAATTCACCCCTCCACTTT
TRBJ2-7	TRBV2	NA	NA	CASGLFGGDEQYF	TGTGCCAGCGGATTGTTCGGCGGGGACGAGCAGTACTTC
TRBJ2-1	TRBV4-1	NA	NA	CASSPLWGRNNEQFF	TGCGCCAGCAGCCCCTTGTGGGGAAGAAACAATGAGCAGTTCTTC